This T cell receptor beta chain was recorded in a study of Tregs in tolerant kidney transplant recipients (dated by TCRdb to between 2018 and 2021). Context from the whole study: Before combined kidney and bone marrow transplantation, this study identified donor-specific regulatory T cells using TCRbeta sequencing and then followed those same cells after transplant. Several methods of expanding Tregs specific for an allogeneic donor were compared by TCRbeta repertoire sequencing in a few healthy controls. The research as a whole found: Although technical replication error seemed to be minimal, the question of biological reproducibility was not addressed directly. The most biologically relevant and donor-specific TCRbeta repertoire appeared to be identified by expanding Tregs with activated donor B cells. The study was constrained by small patient numbers, and validation of the findings is required in larger populations and under other immunosuppression protocols.

For TCRbeta CDR3 sequencing, genomic DNA from the sorted cells was extracted using the QIAGEN DNeasy Blood and Tissue Kit. High-throughput TCRbeta CDR3 sequencing was carried out commercially through immunoSEQ, with PCR amplification with bias correction and internal controls included. The source study handled its data this way. A unique productive TCRbeta sequence was defined by the CDR3 nucleotide sequence when primers matched, and otherwise by the CDR3 amino acid sequence together with the Vbeta and Jbeta genes. Sorting error was corrected by removing sequences shared between sorted populations at a frequency ratio of 2:1 or less, and the remaining shared sequences were assigned to the higher population. A sequence was defined as donor-reactive if the sequence was expanded at least 5-fold in CFSE-low cells compared with unstimulated cells and had a frequency of at least 0.01% in CFSE-low cells. Jensen-Shannon divergence, calculated on the top 100 TCRbeta sequences ranked by frequency, was used to quantify repertoire divergence. For samples with multiple sequencing runs, sorting error was corrected in each run separately before the runs were combined. Imported from immuneACCESS, the table was reduced by TCRdb to in-frame sequences with V and J called. These copies leave out some clones; in studies compared against another copy, an unresolved V gene accounts for under half, and the cause of the remainder is not known. D and trimming were read from the DNA, whereas the V and J calls and clone size are those reported in that table. This sample lists 90,000 or so clones; 90% to 95% were detected once. The ten largest make up 4.5% to 5% of the sample.

Looking up the germline V gene (reference sequence) yields CDR1 SEHNR and CDR2 FQNEAQ. Trimming takes 6 bases off V and 0 bases off J; junction bases not matched to a gene: 6. Inclusive of the bounding cysteine and phenylalanine, the CDR3 is 15 residues long. This entry keeps only the CDR3 DNA: 45 bases, framed from base 1. Thawed PBMCs were FACS-sorted into unstimulated Tregs (CD4+CD25+CD127-), CD4+ non-Tregs (CD4+CD25-), CD4 cells and CD8 cells. Blood from healthy controls was obtained either from healthy volunteers or as purchased buffy coats. Healthy control blood was processed to PBMCs with a Ficoll density gradient and then cryopreserved, whereas patient PBMCs were collected both before and after transplant. Note on this clone: Its antigen is not yet known. Base qualities are not at hand, and no much larger clone is one base apart.

The TCR comes from a human donor in good health. The rearrangement combines TRBV7-9 with TRBJ2-3; TRBD2 fits 7 bases in the junction. Sequencing was carried out using CD8+ T cells from blood. Read as DNA, the sequence is TGTGCCAGCAGTTCCGGACTAGGAAGCACAGATACGCAGTATTTT. Its translation is CASSSGLGSTDTQYF.